This T cell receptor beta chain is from a study of blood T cell repertoires in COVID-19. There are 16 residues in the CDR3. Germline lookup yields CDR1 MGHRA and CDR2 YSYEKL. The V end was cut by 0 bases, the J end by 8 bases, with 14 bases between. Measured with immunoSEQ multiplex PCR; TCRdb has only the in-frame clones, and not every one. The table has 350,000 to 400,000 clones, approximately 91% seen once. This sequence was found in a middle-aged woman who had been exposed to COVID-19. The sequencing input was PBMCs or T cells enriched from blood (not recorded which). The chain carries TRBV4-1 and TRBJ1-6; possible D gene TRBD1, 5 bases. The CDR3 spells CASSQERDSPYSPLHF. The CDR3 DNA reads TGCGCCAGCAGCCAAGAACGCGACAGCCCCTATTCACCCCTCCACTTT.